One and the same sample provided the 21 T cell receptor beta chains below, sequenced in a study of blood T cell repertoires in COVID-19. The table came from immunoSEQ multiplex PCR; TCRdb's copy has only in-frame clones and leaves some out. The table includes about 310,000 clones, approximately 89% detected once. The sequenced sample was PBMCs or T cells enriched from blood (not recorded which). The receptors here all came from a young woman who had recovered from COVID-19.

V is TRBV20-1 and J is TRBJ2-3; no firm D call. The V gene's germline CDR1 is DFQATT and CDR2 SNEGSKA (reference sequence). CDR3 length: 11 amino acids. V was cut by 4 bases and J by 4 bases, with 6 bases left in between. This CDR3 is CSAIHSDTQYF. The CDR3 region has the DNA TGCAGTGCTATTCATTCAGATACGCAGTATTTT.

The rearrangement links TRBV25-1 to TRBJ1-1, with 8 bases fitting TRBD1. This CDR3 region has 16 residues. Unmatched junction bases numbered 12, after V lost 4 bases and J lost 5 bases. Looked up from germline, CDR1 is MGHDK and CDR2 is SYGVNS. This CDR3 reads CASSVDNRGVDTEAFF. CDR3 nucleotide sequence: TGTGCCAGCAGTGTAGACAACAGGGGGGTGGATACTGAAGCTTTCTTT.

The chain joins TRBV19 to TRBJ2-3; no clear D. Germline V gene lookup returns CDR1 LNHDA and CDR2 SQIVND (reference sequence). The germline V and J ends were trimmed by 6 bases and 0 bases, with 13 bases remaining between them. This CDR3 comprises 15 residues. The CDR3: CASSPLLRSTDTQYF. CDR3 nucleotide sequence: TGTGCCAGTAGCCCTCTGTTGCGGAGCACAGATACGCAGTATTTT.

The V and J genes are TRBV5-1 and TRBJ2-3, with D possibly TRBD2 on 5 matching bases. The germline V and J ends were trimmed by 1 base and 5 bases, with 26 bases remaining between them. The germline V gene encodes CDR1 SGHRS and CDR2 YFSETQ. This CDR3 region has 19 residues. The DNA of the CDR3 is TGCGCCAGCAGCTTGACTAGTATTTCACGCGTGCTGAGAGTAGATACGCAGTATTTT. Protein: CASSLTSISRVLRVDTQYF.

The rearrangement joins TRBV27 to TRBJ2-1, with 12 bases fitting TRBD2. The CDR3 consists of 16 residues. J lost 4 bases, V lost 5 bases, and 6 bases had no gene match. Per the germline V gene, CDR1 is MNHEY and CDR2 is SMNVEV (reference sequence). Here the CDR3 DNA reads TGTGCCAGCAGTCCCCGACTAGCGGGAGCGTACAATGAGCAGTTCTTC. This codes for CASSPRLAGAYNEQFF.

This chain connects TRBV6-5 to TRBJ1-2, with 8 bases aligning to TRBD1. The CDR3 runs to 14 residues. Germline V CDR1 and CDR2: MNHEY, SVGAGI. The ends lost 7 bases at V and 7 bases at J; junction bases unmatched: 11. CDR3 protein: CASKNRRDRGGYTF. The CDR3 region has the DNA TGTGCCAGCAAGAATCGACGAGACAGGGGTGGCTACACCTTC.

This clone was observed once. V is TRBV4-2 and J is TRBJ1-5; 9 nucleotides line up with TRBD1. In germline, CDR1 is LGHNA, CDR2 YNFKEQ. The CDR3 sequence is 17 residues long. V was pared by 0 bases and J by 7 bases, with 10 bases of the junction left unmatched. CDR3 DNA: TGTGCCAGCAGCCAAGACGTATCACAGGGGGCTAACCAGCCCCAGCATTTT. This codes for CASSQDVSQGANQPQHF.

The chain carries TRBV19 and TRBJ1-5; tentatively, D is TRBD1 (5 bases). Per germline, CDR1 LNHDA and CDR2 SQIVND (reference sequence). Trimming pared 3 bases from V and 6 bases from J, leaving 15 bases between. The CDR3 loop spans 15 amino acids. DNA of the CDR3: TGTGCCAGTAGTATGAACAGGTTGGTCTCTCAGCCCCAGCATTTT. Protein sequence: CASSMNRLVSQPQHF.

The rearrangement joins TRBV5-1 to TRBJ2-7; D is unresolved. Trimming removed 4 bases at V and 0 bases at J, with 11 bases between. From germline, CDR1 is SGHRS and CDR2 YFSETQ. The CDR3 runs 14 residues. The CDR3 nucleotides read TGCGCCAGCAGCCCTTCAGGTTACTCCTACGAGCAGTACTTC. Its translation: CASSPSGYSYEQYF.

DNA for the CDR3: TGTGCCAGCAGCCAAAATTCAGGCGGGACCCTGTTTTTT. Protein sequence: CASSQNSGGTLFF. V gene TRBV7-2 combines with J gene TRBJ1-4; TRBD1 might be the D (5 bases). The CDR3 extends over 13 amino acids. CDR1 is SGHTA, CDR2 FQGNSA, per germline. Between the trimmed V and J ends, which lost 5 bases and 14 bases, there was a span of 18 bases. The full variable domain, with the rest looked up from reference TRBV7-2 and TRBJ1-4, is GAGVSQSPSNKVTEKGKDVELRCDPISGHTALYWYRQSLGQGLEFLIYFQGNSAPDKSGLPSDRFSAERTGGSVSTLTIQRTQQEDSAVYLCASSQNSGGTLFFGSGTQLSVL.

This sequence joins TRBV5-5 and TRBJ1-6, with D unresolved. Looked up from germline, CDR1 is SGHKS and CDR2 is YYEKEE (reference sequence). The V gene lost 4 bases and the J gene lost 7 bases, with 15 bases spanning the gap. The CDR3 sequence is 15 residues long. The CDR3 is CASSPGWATNSPLHF. The CDR3 DNA follows: TGTGCCAGCAGCCCCGGTTGGGCGACCAATTCACCCCTCCACTTT. The full variable domain, in which reference TRBV5-5 and TRBJ1-6 provide the parts outside the CDR3, is DAGVTQSPTHLIKTRGQQVTLRCSPISGHKSVSWYQQVLGQGPQFIFQYYEKEERGRGNFPDRFSARQFPNYSSELNVNALLLGDSALYLCASSPGWATNSPLHFGNGTRLTVT.

The V and J genes are TRBV10-3 and TRBJ2-5; possibly TRBD2 for D (5 bases). The length of the CDR3 is 15 residues. The V gene lost 6 bases and the J gene lost 1 base, with 15 bases spanning the gap. Germline CDR1 and CDR2: ENHRY and SYGVKD. In DNA, the CDR3 is TGTGCCATCAGGCTTGGAGGACTTACCCAAGAGACCCAGTACTTC. It yields the protein CAIRLGGLTQETQYF.

The chain links TRBV7-6 to TRBJ2-4; TRBD2 matches at 9 bases. V was clipped by 4 bases and J by 8 bases; unmatched bases: 15. The CDR3 is made up of 17 amino acids. Germline CDR1 is SGHVS and CDR2 is FNYEAQ. The CDR3 DNA sequence: TGTGCCAGCAGCTCACGGGGGACTAGCCATGGTGGGGACATTCAGTACTTC. Its protein product is CASSSRGTSHGGDIQYF.

This clone was seen once. This chain uses TRBV30 with TRBJ1-2; 8 bases agree with TRBD1. CDR3 length equals 16 residues. V lost 4 bases, J lost 0 bases, and 10 bases stayed unmatched. CDR1 is GTSNPN and CDR2 is SVGIG in the germline V gene (reference sequence). The CDR3 region is CAWTIGQGWANYGYTF. The DNA of the CDR3 is TGTGCCTGGACTATCGGACAGGGCTGGGCTAACTATGGCTACACCTTC.

In nucleotides, the CDR3 is TGTGCCAGCATTGACACCCGACTAGCGTCCTACGAGCAGTACTTC. Residues: CASIDTRLASYEQYF. The chain recombines TRBV7-2 with TRBJ2-7; 8 nucleotides line up with TRBD2. CDR1 and CDR2 (germline): SGHTA, FQGNSA. The CDR3 is made up of 15 amino acids. V was clipped by 7 bases and J by 1 base; unmatched bases: 9.

The chain is built from TRBV27 and TRBJ2-1; 15 bases map to TRBD2. The V segment lost 10 bases and the J segment 8 bases; nucleotides outside the gene matches: 6. The CDR3 runs 14 residues. From germline, CDR1 is MNHEY and CDR2 SMNVEV (reference sequence). The CDR3 loop reads CATWGLAGGHEQFF. In nucleotides, the CDR3 is TGTGCCACCTGGGGACTAGCGGGAGGACATGAGCAGTTCTTC.

The chain carries TRBV15 and TRBJ2-3, with D possibly TRBD2 on 6 matching bases. There are 17 residues in the CDR3. V was shortened by 1 base and J by 4 bases, with 18 bases between the two germline ends. CDR1 is LNHNV and CDR2 is YYDKDF in the germline V gene (reference sequence). For the CDR3, the DNA is TGTGCCACCAGCAGAGGGATGGCGGGGTCCCCCCCAGATACGCAGTATTTT. As protein: CATSRGMAGSPPDTQYF.

The CDR3 sequence is CASSYDLTGHDLGYTF. The CDR3 nucleotides are TGTGCCAGCAGTTACGATTTAACAGGCCACGATTTGGGCTACACCTTC. The chain recombines TRBV6-5 with TRBJ1-2; D perhaps matches TRBD1 (5 bases). CDR3 length equals 16 residues. CDR1 is MNHEY, CDR2 SVGAGI, per germline. With 2 bases removed from V and 8 bases from J, the gap between germline ends came to 21 bases.

V gene TRBV6-5 combines with J gene TRBJ2-7; 7 bases match TRBD2. The length of the CDR3 is 13 residues. Germline-derived CDR1 and CDR2 are MNHEY and SVGAGI. V lost 6 bases, J lost 6 bases, and 8 bases stayed unmatched. CDR3 sequence (DNA): TGTGCCAGCAGAATCCGGGGGGTAGGCGAGCAGTACTTC. It yields the protein CASRIRGVGEQYF.

V usage is TRBV3-1 (or the pseudogene TRBV3-2) and J usage is TRBJ2-3; TRBD2 agrees at 8 bases. Trimming took 6 bases from V and 2 from J; bases not matched to a gene: 7. Per the germline V gene, CDR1 is LGHDT and CDR2 is YNNKEL (reference sequence). This CDR3 is 15 amino acids long. CDR3 loop: CASRMTSANTDTQYF. CDR3 nucleotide sequence: TGTGCCAGCAGAATGACTAGCGCGAACACAGATACGCAGTATTTT.

The chain is built from TRBV7-9 and TRBJ1-1, with D tentatively TRBD1 (5 bases). CDR3 length: 13 residues. CDR1 SEHNR and CDR2 FQNEAQ come from the germline V gene (reference sequence). V lost 6 bases, J lost 2 bases, and 10 bases lay in between. CDR3 in amino acids: CASRFGQNTEAFF. The CDR3 coding sequence is TGTGCCAGCAGGTTTGGACAAAACACTGAAGCTTTCTTT.